This T cell receptor beta chain was recorded in a study of control samples from healthy donors and cancer patients. J was trimmed by 15 bases and V by 5 bases; bases with no gene match: 10. The CDR3 loop spans 13 amino acids. CDR1 is SGHTA and CDR2 is FQGTGA in the germline V gene. The assay was immunoSEQ multiplex PCR, and TCRdb's table has in-frame clones only and misses some. The sample holds about 82,000 clones, about nine tenths seen once. The sample comprised blood. The TCR sequence derives from a man between 50 and 59 years old in good health. The gene calls are TRBV7-3 and TRBJ2-1; TRBD1 matches 10 bases. The CDR3 nucleotides are TGTGCCAGCAGCGATGATGGGACAGGGGTTTTGTTCTTC. The encoded protein is CASSDDGTGVLFF.